These T cell receptor beta chains were read from a single sample in a study of blood T cells in healthy people across ages. TCRdb re-analysed the 5' RACE reads in MiXCR, keeping a single row per CDR3 protein. Of some 1.4 million distinct CDR3 sequences in the sample, 42% were seen once. The sample comprised blood. The receptors were sampled from a woman aged 18-29 years in good health. Each CDR3 is given with its conserved first and last residue. The D gene is left open where the match is weak. Some rows mark clone size as missing; the rest say once, few, many or name a class of expanded clone.

D | J | V | size | DNA | CDR3
. | TRBJ1-5 | TRBV19 | . | TGTGCCAGTAGTATGATGACCCAGCCCCAGCATTTT | CASSMMTQPQHF
. | TRBJ2-1 | TRBV25-1 | . | TGTGCCAGCAGTGAATCCGCCTCCTACAATGAGCAGTTCTTC | CASSESASYNEQFF
. | TRBJ1-5 | TRBV29-1 | few | TGCAGCGTTGCCGCGGGGTCAAGCAATCAGCCCCAGCATTTT | CSVAAGSSNQPQHF
. | TRBJ1-4 | TRBV28 | . | TGTGCCAGCAGTTTACCCCAGCAGTTAGGTGAAAAACTGTTTTTT | CASSLPQQLGEKLFF
TRBD1 | TRBJ1-5 | TRBV6-1 | . | TGTGCCAGCAGAGGAAGAGACCGGACAGGGGGTGTCAATCAGCCCCAGCATTTT | CASRGRDRTGGVNQPQHF
. | TRBJ1-2 | TRBV29-1 | . | TGCAGCGTTGATGGTGCGGCTCAGAGTGGCTACACCTTC | CSVDGAAQSGYTF
. | TRBJ2-5 | TRBV11-2 | many | TGTGCCAGCAGCTTAGAACCGGAAGAGACCCAGTACTTC | CASSLEPEETQYF
. | TRBJ2-1 | TRBV4-1 | few | TGCGCCAGCAGCCAGCAACGACCCCAAGGGTACAATGAGCAGTTCTTC | CASSQQRPQGYNEQFF
TRBD2 | TRBJ2-7 | TRBV4-1 | . | TGCGCCAGCAGCCAAGAGTGGGCGGGAGCAGAATCCTACGAGCAGTACTTC | CASSQEWAGAESYEQYF
TRBD2 | TRBJ2-5 | TRBV28 | . | TGTGCCAGCAGTCCCACAGCGGGGACCCAAGAGACCCAGTACTTC | CASSPTAGTQETQYF
. | TRBJ1-4 | TRBV28 | . | TGTGCCAGCAGTCCATCGGGGGCGCCTAATGAAAAACTGTTTTTT | CASSPSGAPNEKLFF
TRBD2 | TRBJ2-3 | TRBV20-1 | once | TGCAGTGCTAGGGTTGAGGTCGCAGTGGGACTACTATTCCCAGATACGCAGTATTTT | CSARVEVAVGLLFPDTQYF
TRBD2 | TRBJ2-5 | TRBV20-1 | few | TGCAGTGCTAGAGATCCCCTAGCGGGGGGCCCGTCACAGTACTTC | CSARDPLAGGPSQYF
. | TRBJ2-3 | TRBV21-1 | . | TGTGCCAGCAGCAAACGGGACAGGGGGCGCACAGATACGCAGTATTTT | CASSKRDRGRTDTQYF
. | TRBJ2-3 | TRBV21-1 | . | TGTGCCAGCAGCAAATTACTAGCGGGGGGCCCCACAGATACGCAGTATTTT | CASSKLLAGGPTDTQYF